This T cell receptor (beta chain) was identified during a study of blood T cell repertoires in COVID-19. About the study: The analysed material was cDNA or gDNA that came from T cells, B-cell-depleted T cells, or PBMCs.

Under the authors' procedure: Amplified reference gene primers provided the basis for estimating nucleated cell counts. Profiled with immunoSEQ multiplex PCR; TCRdb holds only in-frame clones, not every one. V and J calls and clone size follow that table, whereas D and trimming were derived from the DNA. The sample has 250,000 to 350,000 clones; 65% to 85% are singletons. The CDR3 covers 16 residues. CDR1 is SGHTA and CDR2 is FQGNSA in the germline V gene. Trimming cost V 3 bases and J 0 bases, with 12 bases left between them. It was during active infection that Seattle patients were enrolled and then longitudinally followed.

The sequence was obtained from a human donor with COVID-19, enrolled during active disease. The donor label of this sample is uncertain. The V and J genes are TRBV7-2 and TRBJ1-3; no firm D call. The sequenced sample consisted of peripheral blood. The CDR3 DNA reads as TGTGCCAGCAGCTTCATAAGCGGGGTCTCTGGAAACACCATATATTTT. Protein product: CASSFISGVSGNTIYF.